The 11 T cell receptor beta chains in this list originate from one sample, sequenced in a study of blood T cell repertoires in COVID-19 (TCRdb year 2020). Libraries were constructed by the immunoSEQ multiplex PCR assay. Sourced from immuneACCESS, this table was stored by TCRdb with only in-frame sequences that have V and J called. A share of the clones is absent; for the studies checked, an unresolved V gene accounts for under half, and the remainder has no known explanation. The table for this sample lists roughly 62,000 clones; 70% to 90% of them were counted only once. The leading ten clones occupy around 7.4% of the sample. Material: peripheral blood. These receptors were collected from a human donor with active COVID-19. The donor label of this sample is uncertain.

In its sample, this clone was seen a few times. V gene TRBV4-1 combines with J gene TRBJ2-7; 7 positions agree with TRBD1. Germline CDR1 reads MGHRA; CDR2 reads YSYEKL. The CDR3 covers 15 residues. With V trimmed by 3 bases and J by 2 bases, 7 bases remained unmatched. CDR3 in amino acids: CASSQADRTPYEQYF. The DNA for the CDR3 is TGCGCCAGCAGCCAGGCGGACAGGACCCCCTACGAGCAGTACTTC.

The genes are TRBV3-1 (or the pseudogene TRBV3-2) and TRBJ1-1; D perhaps matches TRBD1 (6 bases). From germline, CDR1 is LGHDT and CDR2 YNNKEL (reference sequence). The V gene lost 4 bases and the J gene lost 2 bases, with 8 bases spanning the gap. The CDR3 runs 13 residues. CDR3: CASSLQGNTEAFF. Written as DNA, the CDR3 is TGTGCCAGCAGCCTACAGGGAAACACTGAAGCTTTCTTT.

As DNA, the CDR3 is TGTGCCACCGGGGGTTTAGCTGAGCAGTTCTTC. Protein: CATGGLAEQFF. The J gene is TRBJ2-1, the V gene TRBV27, with a possible D match to TRBD2 (6 bases). The V end lost 10 bases, the J end lost 9 bases, and 13 bases lay between the germline ends. This CDR3 is 11 amino acids long. Per germline, CDR1 MNHEY and CDR2 SMNVEV (reference sequence).

The V and J genes are TRBV27 and TRBJ2-1, with TRBD2 identical over 13 bases. The CDR3 extends over 14 amino acids. Germline V gives CDR1 MNHEY, CDR2 SMNVEV (reference sequence). Trimming removed 10 bases from V and 6 bases from J; junction bases left unmatched: 6. CDR3 loop: CATLTSGRANEQFF. The CDR3 DNA is TGTGCCACCCTAACTAGCGGGAGGGCCAATGAGCAGTTCTTC.

The rearrangement links TRBV19 to TRBJ1-6; D call uncertain. Germline-derived CDR1 and CDR2 are LNHDA and SQIVND (reference sequence). The CDR3 covers 14 residues. V was clipped by 8 bases and J by 5 bases, with 13 bases between them. Here the CDR3 DNA reads TGTGCCAGTGGCGGAGAAGAGCATAATTCACCCCTCCACTTT. Its protein is CASGGEEHNSPLHF.

The CDR3 spells CASSLAPEVINTGELFF. Here the CDR3 DNA reads TGTGCCAGCAGCTTAGCGCCGGAGGTTATCAACACCGGGGAGCTGTTTTTT. This sequence joins TRBV7-6 and TRBJ2-2; possibly TRBD2 for D (5 bases). The germline gives CDR1 SGHVS, CDR2 FNYEAQ. The CDR3 runs 17 residues. With 0 bases removed from V and 2 bases from J, the gap between germline ends came to 13 bases. The full variable domain, rest sourced from reference TRBV7-6 and TRBJ2-2, is GAGVSQSPRYKVTKRGQDVALRCDPISGHVSLYWYRQALGQGPEFLTYFNYEAQQDKSGLPNDRFSAERPEGSISTLTIQRTEQRDSAMYRCASSLAPEVINTGELFFGEGSRLTVL.

V is TRBV5-8 and J is TRBJ2-4, with D hard to call. The CDR3 has 10 residues. The V end was cut by 5 bases, the J end by 6 bases, with 3 bases between. From germline, CDR1 is SGHTS and CDR2 YDEGEE. The CDR3 sequence: CASSINIQYF. The CDR3 DNA is TGTGCCAGCAGTATAAACATTCAGTACTTC.

This clone was seen only a few times. As DNA, the CDR3 is TGCAGCGTTACTCAGGGAAACACTGAAGCTTTCTTT. It specifies CSVTQGNTEAFF. The chain has TRBV29-1 and TRBJ1-1, with D possibly matching TRBD1 (5 bases). Germline lookup yields CDR1 SQVTM and CDR2 ANQGSEA. Between the trimmed V and J ends, which lost 5 bases and 2 bases, there was a span of 9 bases. The CDR3 runs 12 residues.

The chain carries TRBV6-5 and TRBJ1-1, with D possibly being TRBD1 (6 bases). Deletions cut 9 bases from V and 3 bases from J, with 20 bases between. The germline V gene encodes CDR1 MNHEY and CDR2 SVGAGI. The CDR3 loop spans 15 amino acids. This CDR3 is CASRDRGGLDTEAFF. DNA for the CDR3: TGTGCCAGTAGAGATCGGGGGGGGCTGGACACTGAAGCTTTCTTT.

The chain carries TRBV7-9 and TRBJ2-7; tentatively, D is TRBD2 (6 bases). The germline V gene encodes CDR1 SEHNR and CDR2 FQNEAQ (reference sequence). CDR3 length equals 15 residues. Trimming took off 0 bases at V and 0 bases at J, with 9 bases between the two ends. The CDR3 DNA reads as TGTGCCAGCAGCTTAGCTAGCGGAGTCTCCTACGAGCAGTACTTC. Its protein product is CASSLASGVSYEQYF.

V is TRBV6-4 and J is TRBJ2-3; D is ambiguous. Trimming stripped 0 bases from V and 12 bases from J, with 13 bases between. Germline V CDR1 and CDR2: MRHNA, SNTAGT. This CDR3 has 13 amino acids. The CDR3 spells CASSDSIHRTQYF. CDR3 bases: TGTGCCAGCAGTGACTCGATCCACAGAACTCAGTATTTT.